The 12 T cell receptor beta chains in this list originate from one sample, sequenced in a study of T-cell memory formation after mild COVID-19. Each CDR3 protein is one row after TCRdb ran MiXCR on the 5' RACE reads. Of roughly 190,000 distinct CDR3 sequences listed, around 25% are singletons. The sample was PBMCs or a T cell subset sorted from them (not recorded which). The receptors were sampled from an adult woman who had mild COVID-19 (a few samples of this study predate the infection). Cell type and time point are not known.

This clonotype was picked up many times. This sequence joins TRBV7-9 and TRBJ2-7; perhaps D is TRBD1 or TRBD2 (6 bases each). Germline CDR1 SEHNR, CDR2 FQNEAQ (reference sequence). The CDR3 spans 15 residues. Trimming took off 5 bases at V and 3 bases at J, with 17 bases between the two ends. The DNA for the CDR3 is TGTGCCAGCAGCGGGGGGCCGGGCGTCCTCTACGAGCAGTACTTC. Translated, it gives CASSGGPGVLYEQYF.

This clonotype showed up just a few times. The CDR3 spells CASSWTTTNTGELFF. CDR3 DNA sequence: TGTGCCAGCAGCTGGACAACGACGAACACCGGGGAGCTGTTTTTT. The chain is built from TRBV9 and TRBJ2-2; weak D call: TRBD1 (5 bases). This CDR3 comprises 15 residues. Germline V gene sequence: CDR1 SGDLS, CDR2 YYNGEE. The ends were cut back, 4 bases at V and 0 bases at J, with 10 bases in the middle.

The V and J genes are TRBV20-1 and TRBJ1-1; D ambiguous. Germline assignment: CDR1 DFQATT and CDR2 SNEGSKA (reference sequence). V was shortened by 0 bases and J by 5 bases, with 13 bases between the two germline ends. The CDR3 has 14 residues. The CDR3 bases are TGCAGTGCTAGAGATAGGCTCTTGAGGACTGAAGCTTTCTTT. Translating it yields CSARDRLLRTEAFF.

This clonotype was recorded a few times. CDR3 residues: CASRIGQGPYNEQFF. CDR3 nucleotides: TGTGCCAGCAGAATAGGGCAGGGGCCATACAATGAGCAGTTCTTC. This chain uses TRBV27 with TRBJ2-1, with TRBD1 as a possible D gene (6 bases). V was cut by 6 bases and J by 4 bases, with 16 bases left in between. The germline CDR1 and CDR2 sequences are MNHEY and SMNVEV (reference sequence). The CDR3 has 15 amino acids.

This clonotype was observed a single time. V and J are TRBV27 and TRBJ2-1; D is unresolved. CDR3 length equals 15 residues. V lost 3 bases and J 0 bases, leaving 9 bases between the germline ends. Germline CDR1 reads MNHEY; CDR2 reads SMNVEV (reference sequence). Here the CDR3 DNA reads TGTGCCAGCAGTTTTAGGCTTTCCTCCTACAATGAGCAGTTCTTC. It specifies CASSFRLSSYNEQFF.

This clonotype was detected only a few times. V and J are TRBV7-8 and TRBJ2-3; 10 bases are shared with TRBD2. The V and J ends lost 6 bases and 3 bases, in that order; junction bases with no gene match: 9. Germline V gene data show CDR1 as SGHVS and CDR2 as FQNEAQ. This CDR3 is built from 16 residues. The chain's CDR3 is CASRRSSGSWTDTQYF. In DNA form, the CDR3 reads TGTGCCAGCAGGCGATCTAGCGGGAGTTGGACAGATACGCAGTATTTT.

The sample holds a few counts of this clonotype. V usage is TRBV5-1 and J usage is TRBJ2-2; TRBD1 aligns across 7 bases. J lost 3 bases, V lost 4 bases, and 9 bases had no gene match. The CDR3 has 16 amino acids. Per germline, CDR1 SGHRS and CDR2 YFSETQ. The CDR3 nucleotides are TGCGCCAGCAGCCCTGACAGGGTTTGGGACACCGGGGAGCTGTTTTTT. Its protein is CASSPDRVWDTGELFF.

The chain links TRBV6-2 or TRBV6-3 to TRBJ2-1; D may match TRBD1 or TRBD2 (5 bases each). Germline CDR1 and CDR2: MNHEY and SVGEGT. Trimming cost V 3 bases and J 4 bases, with 13 bases left between them. This CDR3 contains 15 residues. CDR3 nucleotides: TGTGCCAGCAGTTATTCGAACGGGGCATACAATGAGCAGTTCTTC. Its translation is CASSYSNGAYNEQFF.

This clonotype appeared a few times. V is TRBV2 and J is TRBJ2-5; a possible D gene is TRBD1 (5 bases). Trimming removed 4 bases at V and 2 bases at J, with 8 bases between. The CDR3 sequence is 13 residues long. Germline V gene sequence: CDR1 SNHLY, CDR2 FYNNEI. CDR3 region: CASSVDRQETQYF. CDR3 bases: TGTGCCAGCAGTGTCGACAGACAAGAGACCCAGTACTTC.

This clonotype has only a few counts. CDR3 in DNA: TGCGCCAGCAGCTTGGACAGGTTAGCCTACAATGAGCAGTTCTTC. Translated, it gives CASSLDRLAYNEQFF. V and J are TRBV5-1 and TRBJ2-1, with TRBD1 as a possible D gene (5 bases). Germline V gene sequence: CDR1 SGHRS, CDR2 YFSETQ. The CDR3 spans 15 residues. The V end lost 0 bases, the J end lost 2 bases, and 9 bases lay between the germline ends.

The rearrangement links TRBV12-3 or TRBV12-4 to TRBJ2-2; D call uncertain. The ends were cut back, 6 bases at V and 6 bases at J, with 8 bases in the middle. The length of the CDR3 is 12 residues. Here the CDR3 reads CASSFRPGELFF. In nucleotides, the CDR3 is TGTGCCAGCAGCTTCAGACCCGGGGAGCTGTTTTTT.

The chain joins TRBV6-6 to TRBJ1-4, with 8 nucleotides matching TRBD1. CDR1 and CDR2 (germline): MNHNY, SVGAGI (reference sequence). J was trimmed by 13 bases and V by 2 bases; bases with no gene match: 3. CDR3 length: 12 residues. The CDR3 is CASSYGQGILFF. DNA for the CDR3: TGTGCCAGCAGTTACGGACAGGGAATACTGTTTTTT.